The present entry profiles one T cell receptor (beta chain) with its context. This record belongs to a study of blood T cell repertoires in COVID-19. The wider study: The United States, Italy and Spain supplied acute and convalescent COVID-19 samples.

Donors were grouped by their self-reported clinical history. Original handling: Reference gene primer amplification gave estimated nucleated cell counts. Only in-frame clones appear in the TCRdb table, and some are missing; sequencing was by immunoSEQ multiplex PCR. V and J calls and clone size come straight from that table; D and trimming were deduced from the DNA. The sample shows 200,000 to 250,000 clones, about 91% of them seen only once. The V and J ends lost 6 bases and 5 bases, in that order; junction bases with no gene match: 3. The CDR3 length is 13 residues. The germline gives CDR1 MGHRA, CDR2 YSYEKL.

The chain is built from TRBV4-1 and TRBJ2-2; 7 nucleotides match TRBD2. Sequences were obtained from PBMCs or T cells enriched from blood (not recorded which). The TCR sequence derives from a man between 18 and 35 years old with acute COVID-19. CDR3: CASRGAGTGELFF. The CDR3 coding sequence is TGCGCCAGCAGAGGAGCGGGGACCGGGGAGCTGTTTTTT.